The clone carrying this T cell receptor beta chain appeared once. The data were obtained in a study of blood T cell repertoires in COVID-19. Study-level information: The United States, Italy and Spain provided the acute and convalescent COVID-19 samples. T cells, B-cell-depleted T cells, or PBMCs provided the cDNA or gDNA that served as material.

V was pared by 3 bases and J by 4 bases, with 3 bases of the junction left unmatched. The germline gives CDR1 DFQATT, CDR2 SNEGSKA (reference sequence). This CDR3 region has 14 residues. A Seattle source enrolled patients during active infection and followed them longitudinally. As originally analysed: Reference gene primer amplification yielded estimated nucleated cell counts. Measured with immunoSEQ multiplex PCR; TCRdb has only the in-frame clones, and not every one. V and J calls and clone size follow that table, whereas D and trimming were derived from the DNA. The table has hundreds of thousands of clones, about 88% seen once.

The rearrangement joins TRBV20-1 to TRBJ2-3; TRBD2 matches at 11 bases. This receptor was obtained from a woman in her sixties with COVID-19, enrolled during active disease. The sequencing sample was made of peripheral blood. The CDR3 region has the DNA TGCAGTGCTAGTGGACTAGCGGGCCCAGATACGCAGTATTTT. Its translation: CSASGLAGPDTQYF.